This TCR beta chain emerged from a study of cytomegalovirus exposure and HLA in healthy donors. Study-wide background: Unique TCRs numbering some 93 million, obtained from HLA-typed donors, made up an early data release.

The CDR3 loop spans 17 amino acids. V lost 1 base to trimming and J lost 8 bases; unmatched junction nucleotides: 12. From germline, CDR1 is SGHTA and CDR2 FQGNSA. The PCR contained 60 Vbeta and 13 Jbeta primers. Clones were sequenced by immunoSEQ multiplex PCR, and TCRdb holds only the in-frame ones, with some missing. In the table there are fewer than 200,000 clones, roughly 80% of which are singletons. This clone was counted between two and nine times. The sequenced material came from PBMCs. J is TRBJ2-3 and V is TRBV7-2, with 10 nucleotides matching TRBD2. This receptor was obtained from a man in his thirties or forties in good health and CMV-seronegative. CDR3 DNA sequence: TGTGCCAGCAGCTTAGAGGTGGGCCTAGCGGGAGTCGGTACGCAGTATTTT. Protein: CASSLEVGLAGVGTQYF.